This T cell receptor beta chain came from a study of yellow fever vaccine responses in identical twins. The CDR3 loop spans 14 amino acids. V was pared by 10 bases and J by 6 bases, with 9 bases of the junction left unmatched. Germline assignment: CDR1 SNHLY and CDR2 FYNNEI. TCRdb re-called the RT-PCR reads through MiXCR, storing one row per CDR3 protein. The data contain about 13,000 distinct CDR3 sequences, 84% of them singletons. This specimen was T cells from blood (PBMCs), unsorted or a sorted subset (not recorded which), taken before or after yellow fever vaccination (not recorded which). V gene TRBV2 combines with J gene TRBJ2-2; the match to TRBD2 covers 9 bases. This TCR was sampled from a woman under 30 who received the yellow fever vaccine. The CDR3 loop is CAKSISGGAGELFF. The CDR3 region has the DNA TGTGCCAAATCGATTAGCGGGGGCGCCGGGGAGCTGTTTTTT.